This T cell receptor (beta chain) was recovered during a study of radiation and T cells in renal cell carcinoma. In germline, CDR1 is MNHEY, CDR2 SMNVEV (reference sequence). Trimming removed 6 bases from V and 0 bases from J, with 12 bases in between. The CDR3 consists of 14 residues. Assay: immunoSEQ multiplex PCR; the TCRdb copy retains only in-frame clones and omits some. The table includes about 120,000 clones, approximately 85% detected once. Time point indicated: blood 2 weeks post-SBRT. The treatment: 15 Gy SBRT to primary tumor, nephrectomy 4 weeks later. The clonotype comes from a man aged 50 to 59 with renal cell carcinoma. The specimen was blood, collected from a patient whose treatment included radiotherapy and nephrectomy. This chain connects TRBV27 to TRBJ2-7, with D possibly TRBD2 on 5 matching bases. DNA of the CDR3: TGTGCCAGCAGACAACTGGCGGGCTCCTACGAGCAGTACTTC. It yields the protein CASRQLAGSYEQYF.